These 10 T cell receptor beta chains were all obtained from the same sample, sequenced in a study of response to subunit inactivated influenza vaccine. TCRdb re-called the RT-PCR reads with MiXCR, one entry per CDR3 protein. The table records under 950,000 distinct CDR3 sequences, approximately 21% of them present only once. The material was PBMCs from blood, obtained roughly 5 days after vaccination. The receptor source for this set is a man between 50 and 59 years old who received an inactivated influenza vaccine.

This clonotype was seen a handful of times. The V call is TRBV6-5, the J call TRBJ2-7, with 7 bases aligning to TRBD1. CDR1 MNHEY and CDR2 SVGAGI come from the germline V gene. V lost 1 base to trimming and J lost 2 bases; unmatched junction nucleotides: 5. This CDR3 has 15 amino acids. The DNA for the CDR3 is TGTGCCAGCAGTTACTGGGACAGCGGCCCCTACGAGCAGTACTTC. Its translation: CASSYWDSGPYEQYF.

This clonotype was seen a single time. The chain has TRBV5-1 and TRBJ2-5, with 7 positions matching TRBD1. The germline CDR1 and CDR2 sequences are SGHRS and YFSETQ. The length of the CDR3 is 13 residues. The CDR3 region is CASGTASEETQYF. CDR3 nucleotide sequence: TGCGCGTCAGGGACAGCCTCCGAGGAGACCCAGTACTTC.

In DNA, the CDR3 is TGTGCCAGCAGCTCTGGGACAGGGGCTTTCAATGAGCAGTTCTTC. Protein sequence: CASSSGTGAFNEQFF. V gene TRBV7-9 combines with J gene TRBJ2-1; 10 bases agree with TRBD1. V shed 4 bases and J 6 bases; nucleotides not matched to a gene: 6. Germline V gene sequence: CDR1 SEHNR, CDR2 FQNEAQ (reference sequence). This CDR3 is built from 15 residues.

The rearrangement links TRBV20-1 to TRBJ1-2; 9 bases fit TRBD1. Germline-derived CDR1 and CDR2 are DFQATT and SNEGSKA (reference sequence). The CDR3 has 13 residues. V trimming: 0 bases; J trimming: 5 bases; junction bases outside the gene matches: 1. CDR3 DNA sequence: TGCAGTGCTAGAGATGACAGGGGGTATGGCTACACCTTC. Amino acid sequence: CSARDDRGYGYTF.

This chain links TRBV6-2 or TRBV6-3 with TRBJ1-5; 10 nucleotides match TRBD1. The CDR3 runs 18 residues. Germline CDR1 is MNHEY and CDR2 is SVGEGT. After removal of 7 bases from V and 3 bases from J, the junction contained 15 bases not matched to a gene. DNA for the CDR3: TGTGCCAGCACCACTAAGACAGGGGGCGCGTACCCCAATCAGCCCCAGCATTTT. This gives the protein CASTTKTGGAYPNQPQHF.

V is TRBV2 and J is TRBJ2-7; maybe TRBD2 (7 bases). Per the germline V gene, CDR1 is SNHLY and CDR2 is FYNNEI. This CDR3 comprises 13 residues. Trimming took off 6 bases at V and 4 bases at J, with 13 bases between the two ends. CDR3 in amino acids: CASRAGAVYEQYF. The CDR3, as DNA: TGTGCCAGCAGGGCGGGGGCAGTATACGAGCAGTACTTC.

The chain joins TRBV7-2 to TRBJ1-2; tentatively, D is TRBD1 (5 bases). The germline V and J ends were trimmed by 5 bases and 8 bases, with 21 bases remaining between them. Germline CDR1 and CDR2: SGHTA and FQGNSA. This CDR3 has 15 amino acids. The CDR3 DNA is TGTGCCAGCAGCCCGGGGCCAGGTGTGATAAAAGGCTACACCTTC. This sequence encodes CASSPGPGVIKGYTF.

The V gene is TRBV20-1, the J gene TRBJ2-3; the D is unclear. Trimming took 3 bases from V and 0 from J, leaving 7 bases between them. CDR1 and CDR2 (germline): DFQATT, SNEGSKA (reference sequence). The CDR3 loop spans 13 amino acids. The CDR3 nucleotides are TGCAGTGCTAGCGGCAAAAGCACAGATACGCAGTATTTT. As protein: CSASGKSTDTQYF.

This chain links TRBV20-1 with TRBJ1-5; no definite D call. Germline assignment: CDR1 DFQATT and CDR2 SNEGSKA (reference sequence). The CDR3 runs to 13 residues. Trimming took 3 bases from V and 4 from J, leaving 10 bases between them. CDR3 DNA sequence: TGCAGTGCTAGGATACAGCTTAATCAGCCCCAGCATTTT. This encodes CSARIQLNQPQHF.

This clonotype showed up just a few times. This sequence joins TRBV5-5 and TRBJ2-7; D unclear. Germline CDR1 and CDR2: SGHKS and YYEKEE (reference sequence). CDR3 length: 13 amino acids. Trimming shortened V by 5 bases and J by 5 bases, and 14 bases separated the two germline ends. The DNA of the CDR3 is TGTGCCAGCAGTGCGCAGGTTCAGGACGAGCAGTACTTC. The encoded protein is CASSAQVQDEQYF.